Presented here are 8 T cell receptor beta chains from one specimen sequenced in a study of stem cell transplantation in POMP-related autoinflammatory disease. The data were produced by immunoSEQ multiplex PCR, yet TCRdb's version contains in-frame clones alone and is incomplete. Of some 10,000 clones listed, 70% to 80% are singletons. The material sequenced was CD4+ T cells from PBMCs, taken after stem cell transplantation. The receptors stem from a human patient with POMP-related autoinflammation and immune dysregulation (PRAID). Some T cells may originate from the graft donor.

Regarding this clone: At one end the junction does not follow the germline gene, possibly because of a read error. J is TRBJ2-3 and V is TRBV6-2 or TRBV6-3; D unresolved. CDR1 MNHEY and CDR2 SVGEGT come from the germline V gene. The CDR3 length is 13 residues. This CDR3 is CASSYVAGVGQDF. In nucleotides, the CDR3 is TGTGCCAGCAGTTACGTGGCAGGCGTAGGCCAGGATTTT.

The J gene is TRBJ1-1, the V gene TRBV2; no clear D gene. The germline V gene encodes CDR1 SNHLY and CDR2 FYNNEI. The CDR3 contains 15 residues. Trimming removed 8 bases at V and 3 bases at J, with 19 bases between. This CDR3 reads CASQSRRAVDTEAFF. The CDR3 DNA reads as TGTGCCAGCCAATCGAGGAGGGCAGTGGACACTGAAGCTTTCTTT.

The rearrangement uses TRBV27 and TRBJ2-5, with D tentatively TRBD2 (7 bases). Germline V gives CDR1 MNHEY, CDR2 SMNVEV (reference sequence). The CDR3 consists of 15 residues. V was shortened by 6 bases and J by 4 bases, with 18 bases between the two germline ends. The CDR3 protein is CASSLQGGYAETQYF. CDR3 sequence (DNA): TGTGCCAGCAGCTTACAGGGAGGGTATGCAGAGACCCAGTACTTC.

The rearrangement links TRBV7-9 to TRBJ2-1; TRBD2 matches at 9 bases. The J segment lost 3 bases and the V segment lost 5 bases, leaving 8 bases of the junction unmatched. Per the germline V gene, CDR1 is SEHNR and CDR2 is FQNEAQ (reference sequence). This CDR3 is 16 amino acids long. The DNA of the CDR3 is TGTGCCAGCAGCCTAAGATCTAGCGGGGTCTACAATGAGCAGTTCTTC. This codes for CASSLRSSGVYNEQFF.

The V call is TRBV6-6, the J call TRBJ1-5; D is unclear. Germline CDR1 and CDR2: MNHNY and SVGAGI (reference sequence). The CDR3 contains 13 residues. V gave up 0 bases and J gave up 3 bases, with 3 bases separating them. The CDR3 nucleotides read TGTGCCAGCAGTTACTCGAACAATCAGCCCCAGCATTTT. It yields the protein CASSYSNNQPQHF.

J is TRBJ2-2 and V is TRBV25-1; perhaps D is TRBD1 or TRBD2 (5 bases each). The CDR3 has 15 amino acids. The germline CDR1 and CDR2 sequences are MGHDK and SYGVNS. V was shortened by 3 bases and J by 7 bases, with 15 bases between the two germline ends. The CDR3 coding sequence is TGTGCCAGCAGTGACCCACGGGCAGGGAGCGGGGAGCTGTTTTTT. Translated, it gives CASSDPRAGSGELFF.

This chain uses TRBV7-9 with TRBJ2-7; the match to TRBD2 covers 7 bases. Germline-derived CDR1 and CDR2 are SEHNR and FQNEAQ (reference sequence). The CDR3 is made up of 14 amino acids. J lost 1 base, V lost 7 bases, and 7 bases had no gene match. In DNA, the CDR3 is TGTGCCAGCACATCCTACGGGAGGTCCTACGAGCAGTACTTC. Amino acid sequence: CASTSYGRSYEQYF.

This clone was found once. V gene TRBV6-1 combines with J gene TRBJ2-5; the D is unclear. Germline lookup yields CDR1 MNHNS and CDR2 SASEGT. This CDR3 comprises 14 residues. Trimming removed 2 bases at V and 4 bases at J, with 11 bases between. The CDR3 is CASSESYSLETQYF. In nucleotides, the CDR3 is TGTGCCAGCAGTGAATCGTACAGTCTAGAGACCCAGTACTTC.